One sample yielded the 24 T cell receptor delta chains listed below, sequenced in a study of γδ T cells in repeated Plasmodium falciparum infection. Vgamma9/Vdelta2+ and Vdelta2-negative gammadelta T cells were flow-sorted from PBMC for bulk sequencing. TCRdb re-called clones from the multiplex PCR reads using CATT. Altogether tens of thousands of delta-chain clones are present, over 0.75% being singletons, with the ten largest covering roughly 9.5%. Sample: gamma-delta T cells from blood. The source is a pool of human donors (malaria-infected and uninfected, not separated).

Remarks on this clone: With a far larger clone one base away, a read error is the likely cause. The same CDR3 arises from other DNA sequences in this sample as well. The rearrangement joins TRDV2 to TRDJ1; the match to TRDD3 covers 13 bases. In the absence of a J gene in TCRdb, the DNA was matched to germline to assign it here. The length of the CDR3 is 21 residues. From germline, CDR1 is GEAIGNYY and CDR2 EKD. Here the CDR3 DNA reads TGCGCCTGTGACACCTCCGACTGGGGGATACGGCGTGGGGGGTACACCGATAAACTCATCTTT. Translating it yields CACDTSDWGIRRGGYTDKLIF.

This clone came up a few times. The protein held in TCRdb is that of a much larger clone and does not match this DNA's translation at residue 5, likely because of a read error; the protein shown is translated from the DNA. The chain recombines TRDV1 with TRDJ1; the match to TRDD3 covers 10 bases. Matching the DNA to germline supplied the J gene, which TCRdb does not give. The CDR3 spans 22 residues. The V and J ends lost 4 bases and 0 bases, in that order; junction bases with no gene match: 23. Germline V lookup: CDR1 TSWWSYY, CDR2 QGS. CDR3: CALGVLGPLKVLGDPNTDKLIF. CDR3 sequence (DNA): TGTGCTCTTGGGGTACTTGGCCCTCTCAAAGTACTGGGGGATCCGAACACCGATAAACTCATCTTT.

Concerning this clone: This DNA's translation differs at residue 3 from TCRdb's protein, which comes from a much larger clone; a read error is likely, and the protein shown is translated from the DNA. The gene calls are TRDV2 and TRDJ1; 11 nucleotides match TRDD3. This CDR3 comprises 19 residues. Germline V lookup: CDR1 GEAIGNYY, CDR2 EKD. The CDR3 reads CAGDTVRLGDTQSTDKLIF. The DNA for the CDR3 is TGTGCCGGTGACACCGTGCGGTTGGGGGATACGCAGTCCACCGATAAACTCATCTTT.

As regards this clone: TCRdb has a much larger clone's protein, which differs at residue 10 from the translation of this DNA, likely because of a read error; what is shown is the protein translated from the DNA. The rearrangement links TRDV1 to TRDJ1; D gene ambiguous. Germline matching of the DNA provided the J gene here, since TCRdb leaves it blank. The CDR3 length is 18 residues. Germline loops: CDR1 TSWWSYY, CDR2 QGS. Trimming pared 1 base from V and 0 bases from J, leaving 18 bases between. The CDR3 loop is CALGEPPTGRTYTDKLIF. CDR3 in DNA: TGTGCTCTTGGGGAACCCCCCACCGGTAGAACTTACACCGATAAACTCATCTTT.

With respect to this clone: TCRdb lists the protein of a much larger clone for this DNA, which differs at residue 8, so this is likely a read error; the protein given here is translated from the DNA itself. V is TRDV1 and J is TRDJ1, with 7 bases lining up with TRDD3. TCRdb lists no J gene, so it was determined here by aligning the DNA to germline. Trimming took 1 base from V and 1 from J; bases not matched to a gene: 21. Germline V lookup: CDR1 TSWWSYY, CDR2 QGS. The CDR3 runs to 21 residues. This CDR3 reads CALGEPTLILGTRIGTDKLIF. The CDR3 DNA follows: TGTGCTCTTGGGGAACCCACTCTGATACTGGGGACGCGAATTGGCACCGATAAACTCATCTTT.

Remarks on this clone: A much more abundant neighbour one base away suggests this may be a read error. The gene calls are TRDV1 and TRDJ1, with D perhaps matching TRDD3 (6 bases). Assignment of the J gene here rests on matching the DNA to germline, because TCRdb gives none. Germline lookup yields CDR1 TSWWSYY and CDR2 QGS. V dropped 1 base and J dropped 0 bases, with 33 bases sitting between them. The CDR3 runs to 23 residues. In DNA form, the CDR3 reads TGTGCTCTTGGGGAACCAGGGGAAAGTCCCGAACCCTGGGGTCCTAAGTACACCGATAAACTCATCTTT. It encodes CALGEPGESPEPWGPKYTDKLIF.

In its sample, this clone was seen a few times. A single base is all that separates this from a far larger clone, so a read error is likely. The same CDR3 can be traced to other DNA sequences in this sample. The rearrangement joins TRDV2 to TRDJ1; 9 nucleotides line up with TRDD3. TCRdb is silent on the J gene; assignment here came from matching the DNA to germline. J was trimmed by 4 bases and V by 0 bases; bases with no gene match: 17. In germline, CDR1 is GEAIGNYY, CDR2 EKD. The CDR3 has 19 residues. CDR3 amino acids: CACDTGGYWGTPGIDKLIF. CDR3 DNA: TGTGCCTGTGACACCGGGGGGTACTGGGGGACCCCGGGAATCGATAAACTCATCTTT.

This clone was detected only a few times. Given a far larger clone just one base away, this is likely a sequencing read error. Other DNA sequences of this sample code for an identical CDR3. In DNA, the CDR3 is TGTGCCTGTGACACCGTGGGGATACCGGGGGCCAATACCGATAAACTCATCTTT. Residues: CACDTVGIPGANTDKLIF. The V gene is TRDV2, the J gene TRDJ1, with 8 bases matching TRDD3. The CDR3 is 18 residues long. With V trimmed by 0 bases and J by 2 bases, 13 bases remained unmatched. CDR1 is GEAIGNYY and CDR2 is EKD in the germline V gene.

In this sample, this clone turned up a few times. TCRdb records a much larger clone's protein for this DNA, with a difference at residue 5 that likely arises from a read error; the protein given is the translation of the DNA. This chain connects TRDV2 to TRDJ1; 10 nucleotides line up with TRDD3. No J gene is reported in TCRdb; it was inferred here by comparing the DNA with germline. The CDR3 has 18 residues. Germline lookup yields CDR1 GEAIGNYY and CDR2 EKD. V gave up 3 bases and J gave up 3 bases; unmatched junction bases: 15. The CDR3 protein is CACDSVGGGYGVSDKLIF. The CDR3 DNA sequence: TGTGCCTGTGACTCCGTCGGCGGGGGATACGGTGTTTCCGATAAACTCATCTTT.

Points on this clone: A far larger clone is off by one base, so a read error is likely. In the same sample, other DNA sequences code for this CDR3. The genes are TRDV1 and TRDJ1, with D tentatively TRDD3 (5 bases). No J gene was available from TCRdb, and it was assigned here by a germline match of the DNA. Germline CDR1 and CDR2: TSWWSYY and QGS. This CDR3 is 17 amino acids long. As DNA, the CDR3 is TGCGCTCTTGGAGATTTCCCGTCCTCCTGGGAAACCGATAAACTCATCTTT. Translating gives CALGDFPSSWETDKLIF.

A remark on this clone: This likely stems from a read error, as it lies one base from a far larger clone. This sample also contains other DNA sequences that code for the same CDR3. The V segment is TRDV2, and no J call was made; the listed D gene, TRDD3, was not tested against the DNA. The CDR3 has 16 residues. Germline-derived CDR1 and CDR2 are GEAIGNYY and EKD. Here the CDR3 reads CACDTAEGTGGKKLIF. In DNA form, the CDR3 reads TGTGCCTGTGACACCGCCGAAGGTACTGGGGGAAAAAAACTCATCTTC.

This clone was seen a handful of times. This DNA translates differently at residue 14 from the TCRdb protein, which is that of a much larger clone; a read error is likely, and the protein shown is the DNA's own translation. The chain employs TRDV1 and TRDJ1, with 11 bases matching TRDD3. No J segment appears in TCRdb, so it was assigned here by matching the sequence to germline. Germline V gene lookup returns CDR1 TSWWSYY and CDR2 QGS. The CDR3 sequence is 18 residues long. The DNA of the CDR3 is TGTGCTCTTGGGCCTGGGGGATACCTCGTTGAGTACACCTATAAACTCATCTTT. As protein: CALGPGGYLVEYTYKLIF.

This clone was detected a few times. The protein TCRdb lists belongs to a much larger clone and differs from this DNA's translation at residue 18, which points to a read error; the protein shown is made from the DNA. With the J gene uncalled, the V gene is TRDV1; the table assigns TRDD3, which was not confirmed against the DNA. The CDR3 runs 19 residues. Looked up from germline, CDR1 is TSWWSYY and CDR2 is QGS. CDR3 loop: CALGELDGTLTVYTDKLTF. Here the CDR3 DNA reads TGTGCTCTTGGGGAACTGGACGGTACGTTAACTGTGTACACCGATAAACTCACCTTT.

This clone was seen a handful of times. With a far larger clone one base away, a read error is the likely cause. The same CDR3 arises from other DNA sequences in this sample as well. V and J are TRDV1 and TRDJ1, with D uncertain. The CDR3 has 14 amino acids. CDR1 is TSWWSYY and CDR2 is QGS in the germline V gene. V shed 4 bases and J shed 11 bases, with 20 bases lying between them. The CDR3 DNA is TGTGCTCTTGGGGGCCTATCACTCCGCACGGTGCTCATCTTT. Protein: CALGGLSLRTVLIF.

This clone was picked up many times. This DNA's translation and the protein TCRdb lists, from a much larger clone, do not match at residue 3, likely due to a read error; the protein shown is translated from the DNA. This chain joins TRDV1 and TRDJ1; 11 nucleotides match TRDD3. Because TCRdb records no J gene, it was assigned here through a match of the DNA to germline. This CDR3 spans 20 amino acids. Germline loops: CDR1 TSWWSYY, CDR2 QGS. CDR3 loop: CAPGPIYWGISHPYTDKLIF. The CDR3, as DNA: TGTGCTCCTGGGCCGATTTACTGGGGGATATCCCACCCGTACACCGATAAACTCATCTTT.

For this clone: The TCRdb record carries a much larger clone's protein, which differs from this DNA's translation at residue 12; a read error is the likely cause, and the protein listed here is the DNA translation. The chain combines TRDV2 with TRDJ1; 12 bases line up with TRDD3. TCRdb gives no J gene; it was assigned here by matching the DNA to germline. This CDR3 is built from 16 residues. CDR1 and CDR2 (germline): GEAIGNYY, EKD. The DNA of the CDR3 is TGTGCCTGTGACCTACTGGGGGATACAGGTACCGTTAAACTCATCTTT. It translates to CACDLLGDTGTVKLIF.

This clone was seen more than once but under ten times. The protein held in TCRdb is that of a much larger clone and does not match this DNA's translation at residue 16, likely because of a read error; the protein shown is translated from the DNA. The rearrangement joins TRDV1 to TRDJ1; D may be TRDD3 (6 bases). Since TCRdb gives no J gene, matching the DNA to germline was used here to assign it. Trimming removed 2 bases at V and 10 bases at J, with 32 bases between. In germline, CDR1 is TSWWSYY, CDR2 QGS. The CDR3 consists of 19 residues. The CDR3: CALGEFSKRFRTGFKGLIF. The CDR3 nucleotides are TGTGCTCTTGGGGAATTCTCTAAAAGATTCCGTACTGGGTTTAAGGGACTCATCTTT.

This clone was counted only a few times. The protein held in TCRdb is that of a much larger clone and does not match this DNA's translation at residue 8, likely because of a read error; the protein shown is translated from the DNA. The gene calls are TRDV1 and TRDJ1; D is unclear. TCRdb leaves out the J gene; it was filled in here by matching the DNA to germline. Trimming cost V 2 bases and J 2 bases, with 21 bases left between them. The CDR3 spans 18 residues. The V gene's germline CDR1 is TSWWSYY and CDR2 QGS. The CDR3 spells CALGEMVPPRPYTDKLIF. The CDR3 DNA follows: TGTGCTCTTGGGGAAATGGTGCCTCCCCGACCATATACCGATAAACTCATCTTT.

This clone was observed many times. One base separates it from a far larger clone, so it is likely a read error. This rearrangement joins TRDV1 to TRDJ1; TRDD3 matches at 9 bases. This CDR3 comprises 19 residues. Germline CDR1 reads TSWWSYY; CDR2 reads QGS. CDR3 coding DNA: TGTGCTCTGAACTCACTGCGGGGGGGGATACCCTCGTACACCGATAAACCCATCTTT. This sequence encodes CALNSLRGGIPSYTDKPIF.

This clone has a handful of counts. With only one base between it and a far larger clone, this is likely a read error. Other nucleotide sequences in the sample specify the same CDR3. The chain joins TRDV2 to TRDJ1, with 7 bases matching TRDD3. The J gene comes from matching the DNA to germline here; TCRdb lacks it. Per germline, CDR1 GEAIGNYY and CDR2 EKD. The CDR3 has 19 residues. V dropped 0 bases and J dropped 0; count of bases not matched to a gene: 15. CDR3 amino acids: CACDTVSPGGGQYTDKLIF. In nucleotides, the CDR3 is TGTGCCTGTGACACCGTCTCCCCTGGGGGGGGCCAGTACACCGATAAACTCATCTTT.

About this clone itself: A read error likely explains this, since a far larger clone differs by one base. This sample also contains other DNA sequences that code for the same CDR3. The V gene is TRDV2, the J gene TRDJ1, with D perhaps matching TRDD3 (6 bases). Germline matching of the DNA provided the J gene here, since TCRdb leaves it blank. CDR1 and CDR2 (germline): GEAIGNYY, EKD. V dropped 3 bases and J dropped 0 bases, with 52 bases sitting between them. The length of the CDR3 is 28 residues. This CDR3 is CACDHTYFASRPSELLGPPEKYTDKLIF. The CDR3, as DNA: TGTGCCTGTGACCACACCTACTTTGCCTCGCGCCCGTCTGAACTGCTGGGGCCCCCGGAAAAGTACACCGATAAACTCATCTTT.

This clone was recorded a few times. This likely came from a read error, as a far larger clone is one base away. This CDR3 is also generated by other DNA sequences in the sample. The rearrangement joins TRDV1 to TRDJ1, with 8 nucleotides matching TRDD3. TCRdb records no J gene; here it was assigned by comparing the DNA to germline. Germline loops: CDR1 TSWWSYY, CDR2 QGS. The CDR3 has 19 residues. CDR3 coding DNA: TGTGCTCTCGCCGCCCCAGCTTCAGCTGGGGGAAGGTACACTGATAAACTCATCTTT. It translates to CALAAPASAGGRYTDKLIF.

This clone showed up just a few times. The TCRdb record carries a much larger clone's protein, which differs from this DNA's translation at residue 4; a read error is the likely cause, and the protein listed here is the DNA translation. The genes are TRDV2 and TRDJ1; D ambiguous. TCRdb carries no J gene annotation; the J gene was assigned here by matching the DNA with germline. Trimming took off 5 bases at V and 4 bases at J, with 19 bases between the two ends. Germline CDR1 is GEAIGNYY and CDR2 is EKD. There are 15 residues in the CDR3. The chain's CDR3 is CACGSRNYPGDKLIF. DNA of the CDR3: TGTGCCTGTGGCTCCCGTAACTACCCTGGCGATAAACTCATCTTT.

In its sample, this clone was seen many times. For this DNA, TCRdb reports the protein of a much larger clone, which diverges at residue 4, most likely from a read error; the protein presented here is translated directly from the DNA. The rearrangement uses TRDV2 and TRDJ1, with 9 bases fitting TRDD3. TCRdb lists no J gene, so it was determined here by aligning the DNA to germline. The germline V gene has CDR1 GEAIGNYY and CDR2 EKD. The CDR3 is 15 residues long. In nucleotides, the CDR3 is TGTGCCTGTGGCACCGGGGGATACTACACCGATAAACTCATCTTT. Amino acids: CACGTGGYYTDKLIF.